The next 26 T cell receptor beta chains were all read from a single sample in a study of blood T cell repertoires in COVID-19. The data were produced by immunoSEQ multiplex PCR, yet TCRdb's version contains in-frame clones alone and is incomplete. The profile shows about 280,000 clones, about four fifths of them singletons. The sample was peripheral blood. The source is a woman in her forties or fifties who had recovered from COVID-19.

This rearrangement joins TRBV3-1 (or the pseudogene TRBV3-2) to TRBJ2-2; 8 nucleotides align to TRBD1. The length of the CDR3 is 17 residues. The V and J ends lost 0 bases and 0 bases, in that order; junction bases with no gene match: 3. Germline V gene data show CDR1 as LGHDT and CDR2 as YNNKEL (reference sequence). DNA for the CDR3: TGTGCCAGCAGCCAAGATCCACAGGGGGCGAACACCGGGGAGCTGTTTTTT. It codes for CASSQDPQGANTGELFF.

The rearrangement links TRBV4-3 to TRBJ2-1; 9 nucleotides align to TRBD1. The germline V gene has CDR1 LGHNA and CDR2 YSLEER. V lost 0 bases to trimming and J lost 7 bases; unmatched junction nucleotides: 7. This CDR3 region has 16 residues. Here the CDR3 reads CASSQDTGQGLNEQFF. CDR3 nucleotide sequence: TGCGCCAGCAGCCAAGATACGGGACAGGGCTTAAATGAGCAGTTCTTC.

This clone was detected a few times. J is TRBJ2-2 and V is TRBV28, with D hard to call. V was cut by 7 bases and J by 2 bases, with 8 bases left in between. This CDR3 is built from 13 residues. Germline CDR1 and CDR2: MDHEN and SYDVKM. CDR3: CASMSYNTGELFF. CDR3 DNA: TGTGCCAGCATGAGCTACAACACCGGGGAGCTGTTTTTT. The whole variable domain, remainder taken from reference TRBV28 and TRBJ2-2, is DVKVTQSSRYLVKRTGEKVFLECVQDMDHENMFWYRQDPGLGLRLIYFSYDVKMKEKGDIPEGYSVSREKKERFSLILESASTNQTSMYLCASMSYNTGELFFGEGSRLTVL.

The chain has TRBV11-2 and TRBJ1-6, with TRBD1 matching over 7 bases. The CDR3 sequence is 16 residues long. CDR1 and CDR2 from the germline V gene are SGHAT and FQNNGV. With 4 bases clipped from V and 9 bases from J, the junction kept 12 bases outside the gene matches. The CDR3 nucleotides are TGTGCCAGCAGCTCCCTAGACAGGGCTAGCTCTTCACCCCTCCACTTT. This sequence encodes CASSSLDRASSSPLHF. Drawing the rest from reference TRBV11-2 and TRBJ1-6, the complete variable domain is EAGVAQSPRYKIIEKRQSVAFWCNPISGHATLYWYQQILGQGPKLLIQFQNNGVVDDSQLPKDRFSAERLKGVDSTLKIQPAKLEDSAVYLCASSSLDRASSSPLHFGNGTRLTVT.

This clone was found a few times. The rearrangement uses TRBV28 and TRBJ2-7; 7 nucleotides match TRBD1. The CDR3 is 15 residues long. V shed 1 base and J 1 base; nucleotides not matched to a gene: 4. Germline CDR1 and CDR2: MDHEN and SYDVKM. CDR3 bases: TGTGCCAGCAGTTTATCGGAGACAGGGTCCTACGAGCAGTACTTC. Translation gives CASSLSETGSYEQYF.

A remark on this clone: The junction and the germline gene differ at one end; a read error may be behind it. The V gene is TRBV28, the J gene TRBJ2-3, with 8 bases identical to TRBD2. The length of the CDR3 is 15 residues. In germline, CDR1 is MDHEN, CDR2 SYDVKM. This CDR3 reads CASSILAGSTYTQYF. The CDR3 bases are TGTGCCAGCAGTATTTTAGCGGGGAGCACATATACGCAGTATTTT.

The V gene is TRBV23-1, the J gene TRBJ2-1, with TRBD2 matching 15 bases. TRBV23-1 is treated as an ORF (open reading frame) with a function not yet certain. There are 17 residues in the CDR3. V was clipped by 4 bases and J by 10 bases; unmatched bases: 11. The CDR3 nucleotides are TGCGCCAGCAGTCGCGGGACTAGCGGGAGGCTAAACGGGGAGCAGTTCTTC. This encodes CASSRGTSGRLNGEQFF.

The chain links TRBV4-1 to TRBJ1-1; a possible D gene is TRBD1 (5 bases). The CDR3 is 15 amino acids. V lost 0 bases and J lost 1, with 9 bases in between. CDR1 and CDR2 from the germline V gene are MGHRA and YSYEKL. The CDR3 DNA sequence: TGCGCCAGCAGCCAAGACAGGGTGGGGAACACTGAAGCTTTCTTT. Translating it yields CASSQDRVGNTEAFF.

The chain carries TRBV5-1 and TRBJ2-7, with TRBD1 matching over 7 bases. The CDR3 loop spans 14 amino acids. The J segment lost 4 bases and the V segment lost 5 bases, leaving 9 bases of the junction unmatched. Germline V lookup: CDR1 SGHRS, CDR2 YFSETQ. As DNA, the CDR3 is TGCGCCAGCAGATCCGGGACAGACTTTTACGAGCAGTACTTC. Encoded protein: CASRSGTDFYEQYF.

The V call is TRBV6-1, the J call TRBJ1-6; D might be TRBD1 (6 bases). In germline, CDR1 is MNHNS, CDR2 SASEGT. The V gene lost 2 bases and the J gene lost 9 bases, with 17 bases spanning the gap. CDR3 length: 16 amino acids. CDR3 loop: CASSEQGSVVGSPLHF. CDR3 bases: TGTGCCAGCAGTGAACAGGGGTCAGTCGTCGGTTCACCCCTCCACTTT.

V usage is TRBV29-1 and J usage is TRBJ2-7, with 10 bases matching TRBD1. Germline V lookup: CDR1 SQVTM, CDR2 ANQGSEA. The CDR3 is 16 amino acids. Unmatched junction bases numbered 9, after V lost 1 base and J lost 3 bases. The CDR3 DNA reads as TGCAGCGTTGAAGGGGACGGACAGGGGGTTCTCTACGAGCAGTACTTC. Translated: CSVEGDGQGVLYEQYF.

This clone showed up just once. The genes are TRBV24-1 and TRBJ2-2; a possible D gene is TRBD1 (6 bases). Germline CDR1 reads KGHDR; CDR2 reads SFDVKD. V was trimmed by 4 bases and J by 1 base, leaving 12 bases between them. The CDR3 runs to 16 residues. As DNA, the CDR3 is TGTGCCACCAGTGACCCCGGGACAAAGAACACCGGGGAGCTGTTTTTT. Its protein is CATSDPGTKNTGELFF.

Here the CDR3 reads CASSVRTDTSNYGYTF. DNA of the CDR3: TGTGCCAGCAGCGTGAGGACAGACACTTCTAACTATGGCTACACCTTC. The rearrangement uses TRBV9 and TRBJ1-2; possibly TRBD1 for D (6 bases). CDR1 SGDLS and CDR2 YYNGEE come from the germline V gene. V was clipped by 2 bases and J by 0 bases, with 14 bases between them. This CDR3 spans 16 amino acids.

In this sample, this clone turned up a few times. The chain recombines TRBV4-2 with TRBJ2-6, with TRBD1 matching 7 bases. V trimming: 1 base; J trimming: 0 bases; junction bases outside the gene matches: 0. This CDR3 contains 16 residues. CDR1 is LGHNA, CDR2 YNFKEQ, per germline. DNA of the CDR3: TGTGCCAGCAGCCAAGGGGACAGCTCTGGGGCCAACGTCCTGACTTTC. Protein product: CASSQGDSSGANVLTF.

Details on this clone: Other DNA sequences of this sample code for an identical CDR3. This rearrangement joins TRBV30 to TRBJ2-7; TRBD2 is a possible D gene (6 bases). V shed 3 bases and J shed 3 bases, with 9 bases lying between them. Germline V lookup: CDR1 GTSNPN, CDR2 SVGIG (reference sequence). The CDR3 spans 12 residues. CDR3 coding DNA: TGTGCCTGGAGCCCCGGGAGCTACGAGCAGTACTTC. This encodes CAWSPGSYEQYF.

The rearrangement links TRBV28 to TRBJ1-2, with D perhaps TRBD1 (5 bases). CDR1 MDHEN and CDR2 SYDVKM come from the germline V gene. The V and J ends lost 1 base and 6 bases respectively, with 12 bases between them. This CDR3 has 14 amino acids. The CDR3 nucleotides are TGTGCCAGCAGTTTATCGACAGCTGGGGATGGCTACACCTTC. This gives the protein CASSLSTAGDGYTF.

CDR3 protein: CASSSPGSPLHF. The DNA for the CDR3 is TGTGCCAGCAGTTCCCCAGGTTCACCCCTCCACTTT. V usage is TRBV6-2 or TRBV6-3 and J usage is TRBJ1-6; D unclear. Germline V CDR1 and CDR2: MNHEY, SVGEGT. The CDR3 is 12 amino acids. V was clipped by 4 bases and J by 9 bases, with 7 bases between them.

This clone has a handful of counts. This rearrangement joins TRBV27 to TRBJ2-1; D might be TRBD2 (5 bases). V lost 5 bases to trimming and J lost 6 bases, with 14 bases between them. The CDR3 is 14 residues long. Germline V CDR1 and CDR2: MNHEY, SMNVEV (reference sequence). In nucleotides, the CDR3 is TGTGCCAGCAGTCTACTAGAGTCGGGCAATGAGCAGTTCTTC. Encoded protein: CASSLLESGNEQFF.

This clone has just a few counts. This chain uses TRBV27 with TRBJ2-7; 9 positions agree with TRBD1. The CDR3 is made up of 14 amino acids. Unmatched junction bases numbered 3, after V lost 2 bases and J lost 4 bases. Germline loops: CDR1 MNHEY, CDR2 SMNVEV (reference sequence). CDR3 sequence reads: CASSLLTGGYEQYF. CDR3 DNA sequence: TGTGCCAGCAGTTTACTGACAGGGGGTTACGAGCAGTACTTC.

The V gene is TRBV29-1, the J gene TRBJ1-4; weak D call: TRBD1 (5 bases). V dropped 2 bases and J dropped 7 bases, with 20 bases sitting between them. CDR3 length: 16 amino acids. CDR1 and CDR2 from the germline V gene are SQVTM and ANQGSEA. The DNA for the CDR3 is TGCAGCGTTGAAACTGGTAGTCAGGGTCGCACTGAAAAACTGTTTTTT. Its translation is CSVETGSQGRTEKLFF. The full variable domain, with the rest looked up from reference TRBV29-1 and TRBJ1-4, is SAVISQKPSRDICQRGTSLTIQCQVDSQVTMMFWYRQQPGQSLTLIATANQGSEATYESGFVIDKFPISRPNLTFSTLTVSNMSPEDSSIYLCSVETGSQGRTEKLFFGSGTQLSVL.

The chain employs TRBV6-5 and TRBJ1-5; 7 bases map to TRBD1. Germline V gene data show CDR1 as MNHEY and CDR2 as SVGAGI. The length of the CDR3 is 12 residues. Trimming took 6 bases from V and 6 from J; bases not matched to a gene: 2. The CDR3 region has the DNA TGTGCCAGCAGCAGACAGGGTCAGCCCCAGCATTTT. It is translated as CASSRQGQPQHF.

The chain recombines TRBV5-1 with TRBJ2-3; D gene uncertain. V was shortened by 0 bases and J by 3 bases, with 8 bases between the two germline ends. The CDR3 contains 14 residues. Germline assignment: CDR1 SGHRS and CDR2 YFSETQ. The CDR3 DNA is TGCGCCAGCAGCTTGGGGGCAGGAACAGATACGCAGTATTTT. Its translation is CASSLGAGTDTQYF.

Only a few counts were recorded for this clone. J is TRBJ2-7 and V is TRBV28; 11 bases line up with TRBD1. The CDR3 has 15 residues. V lost 4 bases, J lost 4 bases, and 6 bases stayed unmatched. Germline V CDR1 and CDR2: MDHEN, SYDVKM. Here the CDR3 reads CASSWRTGGAYEQYF. The CDR3 DNA reads as TGTGCCAGCAGTTGGAGGACAGGGGGCGCGTACGAGCAGTACTTC.

This clone was seen just once. The J gene is TRBJ1-2, the V gene TRBV7-2; maybe TRBD1 (5 bases). V was pared by 5 bases and J by 7 bases, with 17 bases between. This CDR3 has 14 residues. Germline V gives CDR1 SGHTA, CDR2 FQGNSA. CDR3 protein: CASSPDSLLRGYTF. In DNA form, the CDR3 reads TGTGCCAGCAGCCCTGACAGTCTATTGCGTGGCTACACCTTC.

The gene calls are TRBV7-9 and TRBJ2-7; TRBD2 matches at 7 bases. This CDR3 is 13 amino acids long. Germline-derived CDR1 and CDR2 are SEHNR and FQNEAQ (reference sequence). The J segment lost 6 bases and the V segment lost 7 bases, leaving 9 bases of the junction unmatched. CDR3 protein: CASTRGEDIEQYF. The CDR3 nucleotides are TGTGCCAGCACCCGGGGGGAGGATATCGAGCAGTACTTC.

The chain couples TRBV3-1 (or the pseudogene TRBV3-2) to TRBJ1-5; D is uncertain. Trimming took 4 bases from V and 9 from J, leaving 13 bases between them. There are 13 residues in the CDR3. Germline V gene sequence: CDR1 LGHDT, CDR2 YNNKEL (reference sequence). CDR3 nucleotide sequence: TGTGCCAGCAGCCTATCCCGGTGTTGGCCCCAGCATTTT. It codes for CASSLSRCWPQHF.